Below, 25 T cell receptor beta chains from the same sample are listed, as sequenced in a study of cytomegalovirus exposure and HLA in healthy donors. Assay: immunoSEQ multiplex PCR; the TCRdb copy retains only in-frame clones and omits some. Among some 180,000 clones listed, 81% were seen once. Material: PBMCs. The receptors originated from a woman aged 25 to 39 in good health and CMV-seronegative.

This chain uses TRBV6-6 with TRBJ1-5; weak D call: TRBD1 (6 bases). This CDR3 spans 13 amino acids. V shed 8 bases and J shed 4 bases, with 12 bases lying between them. The germline V gene has CDR1 MNHNY and CDR2 SVGAGI (reference sequence). CDR3 sequence: CASRGGGNQPQHF. CDR3 bases: TGTGCCAGCCGGGGGGGCGGTAATCAGCCCCAGCATTTT.

This chain joins TRBV5-4 and TRBJ2-7; 9 bases map to TRBD2. Germline CDR1 and CDR2: SGHNT and YYREEE (reference sequence). After removal of 0 bases from V and 3 bases from J, the junction contained 4 bases not matched to a gene. This CDR3 spans 15 amino acids. CDR3 amino acids: CASSLGLAGLYEQYF. CDR3 nucleotide sequence: TGTGCCAGCAGCTTGGGGCTAGCGGGGCTCTACGAGCAGTACTTC.

This chain's CDR3 is CASTVTGLNQPQHF. The CDR3 DNA reads TGTGCCAGCACCGTAACAGGTCTCAATCAGCCCCAGCATTTT. This sequence joins TRBV6-6 and TRBJ1-5, with D possibly TRBD1 on 5 matching bases. Germline CDR1 is MNHNY and CDR2 is SVGAGI (reference sequence). The CDR3 is made up of 14 amino acids. Trimming shortened V by 7 bases and J by 3 bases, and 13 bases separated the two germline ends.

This clone has a count of ten or more. Other DNA sequences in the same sample also yield this CDR3. The chain has TRBV7-2 and TRBJ2-7; D perhaps matches TRBD1 (7 bases). Trimming left V 1 base short and J 1 base short, with 11 bases between. CDR1 is SGHTA and CDR2 is FQGNSA in the germline V gene. CDR3 length equals 15 residues. The CDR3 protein is CASSLVPGGSYEQYF. The DNA of the CDR3 is TGTGCCAGCAGCTTAGTCCCAGGGGGGTCCTACGAGCAGTACTTC.

The CDR3 region is CASLPMGGASYEQYF. DNA for the CDR3: TGCGCCAGCCTACCAATGGGGGGAGCCTCCTACGAGCAGTACTTC. The rearrangement links TRBV5-1 to TRBJ2-7; tentatively, D is TRBD2 (6 bases). CDR3 length equals 15 residues. The germline V gene has CDR1 SGHRS and CDR2 YFSETQ. V was pared by 7 bases and J by 0 bases, with 17 bases between.

This chain joins TRBV4-1 and TRBJ1-2; D might be TRBD1 (5 bases). Trimming pared 1 base from V and 5 bases from J, leaving 11 bases between. Germline loops: CDR1 MGHRA, CDR2 YSYEKL. The CDR3 sequence is 14 residues long. The CDR3 nucleotides are TGCGCCAGCAGCCAAGTGTCCACAGGATATGGCTACACCTTC. Protein sequence: CASSQVSTGYGYTF.

V gene TRBV19 combines with J gene TRBJ1-5; 8 bases are shared with TRBD1. V was pared by 7 bases and J by 2 bases, with 7 bases of the junction left unmatched. Germline loops: CDR1 LNHDA, CDR2 SQIVND (reference sequence). CDR3 length: 15 amino acids. The CDR3 spells CASNLDRVGNQPQHF. CDR3 coding DNA: TGTGCCAGTAACCTGGACAGGGTCGGCAATCAGCCCCAGCATTTT.

This clone was observed a single time. The genes are TRBV6-5 and TRBJ1-5; 7 bases are shared with TRBD1. Trimming at V came to 1 base and at J to 5 bases, leaving 2 bases not matched to a gene. This CDR3 has 14 residues. Germline V gene sequence: CDR1 MNHEY, CDR2 SVGAGI. The CDR3 here is CASSYFTGDQPQHF. The CDR3 DNA is TGTGCCAGCAGTTACTTTACAGGGGATCAGCCCCAGCATTTT.

The V gene is TRBV18, the J gene TRBJ2-1, with D possibly being TRBD1 (6 bases). With 1 base removed from V and 8 bases from J, the gap between germline ends came to 9 bases. The V gene's germline CDR1 is KGHSH and CDR2 LQKENI. This CDR3 comprises 13 residues. In DNA form, the CDR3 reads TGTGCCAGCTCACCACGCAGGGGAGATGAGCAGTTCTTC. This codes for CASSPRRGDEQFF.

Only one count was recorded for this clone. This chain joins TRBV10-3 and TRBJ2-3, with TRBD2 identical over 9 bases. Germline lookup yields CDR1 ENHRY and CDR2 SYGVKD. CDR3 size: 16 residues. The V segment lost 6 bases and the J segment 2 bases; nucleotides outside the gene matches: 9. The CDR3 DNA reads TGTGCCATCAGAGGAGGAGCGGGGGGTTTCACAGATACGCAGTATTTT. As protein: CAIRGGAGGFTDTQYF.

This chain connects TRBV30 to TRBJ1-1; D uncertain. Trimming cost V 0 bases and J 3 bases, with 11 bases left between them. The germline V gene encodes CDR1 GTSNPN and CDR2 SVGIG (reference sequence). The CDR3 consists of 14 residues. The CDR3 coding sequence is TGTGCCTGGAGTGTACGCGGGGTTGACACTGAAGCTTTCTTT. Translation: CAWSVRGVDTEAFF.

The chain employs TRBV11-3 and TRBJ1-3; no definite D call. Germline values: CDR1 SGHNT, CDR2 YENEEA. There are 15 residues in the CDR3. The V end lost 2 bases, the J end lost 0 bases, and 8 bases lay between the germline ends. CDR3 protein: CASSLSGRSGNTIYF. For the CDR3, the DNA is TGTGCCAGCAGCTTAAGCGGTCGCTCTGGAAACACCATATATTTT.

The chain combines TRBV5-1 with TRBJ2-5, with D uncertain. The germline V gene has CDR1 SGHRS and CDR2 YFSETQ. V gave up 5 bases and J gave up 3 bases, with 11 bases separating them. This CDR3 contains 13 residues. In DNA, the CDR3 is TGCGCCAGCAGTCGGGTGAGCGAAGAGACCCAGTACTTC. Translation: CASSRVSEETQYF.

This clone has only a few counts. The chain has TRBV5-4 and TRBJ1-6; D is perhaps TRBD1 (6 bases). In germline, CDR1 is SGHNT, CDR2 YYREEE (reference sequence). CDR3 length equals 12 residues. V lost 1 base to trimming and J lost 10 bases, with 6 bases between them. The CDR3 sequence: CASSLTGSPLHF. CDR3 nucleotide sequence: TGTGCCAGCAGCTTGACAGGGTCACCCCTCCACTTT.

This clone has only a few counts. This chain links TRBV11-2 with TRBJ2-3; D possibly corresponds to TRBD1 (6 bases). Germline values: CDR1 SGHAT, CDR2 FQNNGV. The germline V and J ends were trimmed by 5 bases and 9 bases, with 18 bases remaining between them. The length of the CDR3 is 14 residues. The CDR3: CASSLEAGVSTQYF. CDR3 nucleotides: TGTGCCAGCAGCCTCGAGGCAGGGGTTAGCACGCAGTATTTT.

This sequence joins TRBV9 and TRBJ2-3, with 9 nucleotides matching TRBD2. From germline, CDR1 is SGDLS and CDR2 YYNGEE. This CDR3 region has 15 residues. V gave up 5 bases and J gave up 2 bases; unmatched junction bases: 6. This chain's CDR3 is CASSSGSPTTDTQYF. The DNA for the CDR3 is TGTGCCAGCAGTAGCGGGAGCCCAACCACAGATACGCAGTATTTT.

This chain joins TRBV20-1 and TRBJ2-3; no clear D. The length of the CDR3 is 11 residues. Trimming removed 5 bases from V and 3 bases from J, with 6 bases in between. The germline V gene encodes CDR1 DFQATT and CDR2 SNEGSKA (reference sequence). The DNA of the CDR3 is TGCAGTGCTCCTTTAACAGATACGCAGTATTTT. Protein sequence: CSAPLTDTQYF.

V and J are TRBV19 and TRBJ1-5; D gene unclear. CDR3 length: 13 amino acids. The ends were cut back, 8 bases at V and 2 bases at J, with 10 bases in the middle. CDR1 is LNHDA, CDR2 SQIVND, per germline (reference sequence). CDR3: CASRSYGNQPQHF. The CDR3 DNA reads as TGTGCCAGTCGATCCTACGGCAATCAGCCCCAGCATTTT.

The chain links TRBV25-1 to TRBJ1-6; D is undetermined. This CDR3 is 14 amino acids long. Trimming removed 2 bases from V and 3 bases from J, with 5 bases in between. Germline V gene sequence: CDR1 MGHDK, CDR2 SYGVNS. The DNA for the CDR3 is TGTGCCAGCAGTGAACGGGTCTATAATTCACCCCTCCACTTT. It yields the protein CASSERVYNSPLHF.

The table lists this clone with many counts. At the DNA level, this CDR3 is encoded by other sequences in the same sample as well. The chain links TRBV7-3 to TRBJ2-5; TRBD2 is a possible D gene (6 bases). The germline gives CDR1 SGHTA, CDR2 FQGTGA. CDR3 length: 14 residues. Between the trimmed V and J ends, which lost 2 bases and 3 bases, there was a span of 10 bases. CDR3 in amino acids: CASSLAGTEETQYF. Written as DNA, the CDR3 is TGTGCCAGCAGCTTAGCGGGAACCGAAGAGACCCAGTACTTC.

V and J are TRBV5-6 and TRBJ1-1, with no clear D. CDR3 length: 14 residues. V was pared by 2 bases and J by 4 bases, with 12 bases between. Germline V gene sequence: CDR1 SGHDT, CDR2 YYEEEE. The CDR3, as DNA: TGTGCCAGCAGCTTATTCGGCGGAAGCACTGAAGCTTTCTTT. This encodes CASSLFGGSTEAFF. The full variable domain, completed using reference TRBV5-6 and TRBJ1-1, is DAGVTQSPTHLIKTRGQQVTLRCSPKSGHDTVSWYQQALGQGPQFIFQYYEEEERQRGNFPDRFSGHQFPNYSSELNVNALLLGDSALYLCASSLFGGSTEAFFGQGTRLTVV.

This rearrangement joins TRBV5-1 to TRBJ1-1, with TRBD1 identical over 7 bases. With V trimmed by 4 bases and J by 9 bases, 15 bases remained unmatched. Germline-derived CDR1 and CDR2 are SGHRS and YFSETQ. CDR3 length: 15 residues. The CDR3 sequence is CASSETTGNVFKAFF. The CDR3 bases are TGCGCCAGCAGCGAAACGACAGGGAACGTTTTTAAAGCTTTCTTT.

With regard to this clone: Additional DNA sequences in this sample encode the identical CDR3. The gene calls are TRBV19 and TRBJ2-1; possible D gene TRBD1, 6 bases. Trimming took 6 bases from V and 0 from J, leaving 9 bases between them. Germline loops: CDR1 LNHDA, CDR2 SQIVND (reference sequence). The CDR3 totals 14 residues. The CDR3 protein is CASSTGSSYNEQFF. The CDR3 DNA is TGTGCCAGTAGCACAGGGAGCTCCTACAATGAGCAGTTCTTC. The full variable domain, with the rest looked up from reference TRBV19 and TRBJ2-1, is DGGITQSPKYLFRKEGQNVTLSCEQNLNHDAMYWYRQDPGQGLRLIYYSQIVNDFQKGDIAEGYSVSREKKESFPLTVTSAQKNPTAFYLCASSTGSSYNEQFFGPGTRLTVL.

Notes on this clone: Other DNA sequences from this sample encode an identical CDR3 as well. The chain employs TRBV5-1 and TRBJ1-1, with D possibly being TRBD1 (5 bases). Germline V gene data show CDR1 as SGHRS and CDR2 as YFSETQ. The V and J ends lost 4 bases and 1 base respectively, with 8 bases between them. The CDR3 extends over 13 amino acids. The CDR3 DNA follows: TGCGCCAGCAGCGCTACAGGGAACACTGAAGCTTTCTTT. Residues: CASSATGNTEAFF.

This clone came up a few times. The rearrangement uses TRBV7-2 and TRBJ2-7; 9 bases agree with TRBD2. With V trimmed by 5 bases and J by 2 bases, 10 bases remained unmatched. The CDR3 length is 16 residues. Germline-derived CDR1 and CDR2 are SGHTA and FQGNSA. The CDR3 loop is CASSMQGGGGAYEQYF. The DNA for the CDR3 is TGTGCCAGCAGCATGCAGGGTGGCGGGGGGGCCTACGAGCAGTACTTC. The full variable domain, its missing parts supplied by reference TRBV7-2 and TRBJ2-7, is GAGVSQSPSNKVTEKGKDVELRCDPISGHTALYWYRQSLGQGLEFLIYFQGNSAPDKSGLPSDRFSAERTGGSVSTLTIQRTQQEDSAVYLCASSMQGGGGAYEQYFGPGTRLTVT.